The rows below give T cell receptor beta chains drawn from one sample of a study of shared clonotypes between healthy human individuals. The data were produced by immunoSEQ multiplex PCR, yet TCRdb's version contains in-frame clones alone and is incomplete. The sample shows about 2.4 million clones, roughly 93% of them seen only once. Input material: naive CD4+ T cells from PBMCs. The receptors here all came from a man younger than 35 in good health. Some clones in this sample may be carry-over from other donors' samples. The CDR3 runs from the conserved cysteine through the conserved F or W. The order of the fields is V gene, J gene, CDR3 length, D gene, clone size, CDR3 protein, CDR3 DNA. D genes are given only for firm matches. Clone size is shown for a subset of rows, as once, few, many or a class of expanded clone.

v_call: TRBV7-8
j_call: TRBJ2-7
cdr3_length: 17
d_call: NA
clone_size: NA
cdr3_aa: CASSYSSGANLAYEQYF
cdr3_nt: TGTGCCAGCAGCTACAGTTCTGGGGCTAACCTTGCCTACGAGCAGTACTTC

v_call: TRBV28
j_call: TRBJ1-5
cdr3_length: 14
d_call: NA
clone_size: few
cdr3_aa: CASSRRQTNQPQHF
cdr3_nt: TGTGCCAGCAGCCGACGACAGACCAATCAGCCCCAGCATTTT

v_call: TRBV28
j_call: TRBJ2-1
cdr3_length: 15
d_call: NA
clone_size: NA
cdr3_aa: CASSLLDSGHNEQFF
cdr3_nt: TGTGCCAGCAGTTTATTGGATAGCGGCCACAATGAGCAGTTCTTC

v_call: TRBV28
j_call: TRBJ2-7
cdr3_length: 16
d_call: NA
clone_size: NA
cdr3_aa: CASSPPGQNYLREQYF
cdr3_nt: TGTGCCAGCAGTCCTCCCGGACAGAACTACCTACGAGAGCAGTACTTC

v_call: TRBV5-6
j_call: TRBJ1-4
cdr3_length: 16
d_call: NA
clone_size: NA
cdr3_aa: CASSLQGLGTNEKLFF
cdr3_nt: TGTGCCAGCAGCTTGCAGGGCCTTGGAACTAATGAAAAACTGTTTTTT

v_call: TRBV28
j_call: TRBJ1-2
cdr3_length: 15
d_call: NA
clone_size: NA
cdr3_aa: CASSIPSGRAGGYTF
cdr3_nt: TGTGCCAGCAGTATCCCGTCCGGGAGGGCTGGCGGCTACACCTTC

v_call: TRBV2
j_call: TRBJ2-7
cdr3_length: 11
d_call: NA
clone_size: NA
cdr3_aa: CASRVGSEQYF
cdr3_nt: TGTGCCAGCAGAGTCGGATCCGAGCAGTACTTC

v_call: TRBV5-4
j_call: TRBJ2-3
cdr3_length: 16
d_call: TRBD2
clone_size: NA
cdr3_aa: CASSFGLAGGKDTQYF
cdr3_nt: TGTGCCAGCAGCTTCGGACTAGCGGGAGGGAAAGATACGCAGTATTTT

v_call: TRBV28
j_call: TRBJ1-6
cdr3_length: 15
d_call: NA
clone_size: once
cdr3_aa: CASSYPGPSNSPLHF
cdr3_nt: TGTGCCAGCAGCTATCCGGGACCGAGTAATTCACCCCTCCACTTT

v_call: TRBV5-1
j_call: TRBJ2-3
cdr3_length: 15
d_call: NA
clone_size: NA
cdr3_aa: CASSLAVQGTDTQYF
cdr3_nt: TGCGCCAGCAGCTTGGCCGTCCAGGGCACAGATACGCAGTATTTT

v_call: TRBV7-3
j_call: TRBJ2-3
cdr3_length: 13
d_call: TRBD1
clone_size: NA
cdr3_aa: CASSLRSGQEKYF
cdr3_nt: TGTGCCAGCAGCTTAAGGTCCGGACAGGAGAAGTATTTT

v_call: TRBV6-5
j_call: TRBJ1-5
cdr3_length: 13
d_call: TRBD1
clone_size: few
cdr3_aa: CASSDRGHQPQHF
cdr3_nt: TGTGCCAGCAGTGACAGGGGCCATCAGCCCCAGCATTTT

v_call: TRBV27
j_call: TRBJ2-7
cdr3_length: 13
d_call: NA
clone_size: NA
cdr3_aa: CASSPPGPYEQYF
cdr3_nt: TGTGCCAGCAGTCCCCCGGGGCCCTACGAGCAGTACTTC

v_call: TRBV9
j_call: TRBJ2-2
cdr3_length: 16
d_call: TRBD2
clone_size: NA
cdr3_aa: CASSAPAGVGTGELFF
cdr3_nt: TGTGCCAGCAGCGCCCCCGCGGGGGTGGGCACCGGGGAGCTGTTTTTT

v_call: TRBV12-1
j_call: TRBJ2-2
cdr3_length: 14
d_call: NA
clone_size: few
cdr3_aa: CASSLRQNTGELFF
cdr3_nt: TGTGCCAGCAGCTTAAGACAGAACACCGGGGAGCTGTTTTTT

v_call: TRBV6-1
j_call: TRBJ1-2
cdr3_length: 13
d_call: NA
clone_size: NA
cdr3_aa: CASSEALRGGYTF
cdr3_nt: TGTGCCAGCAGTGAAGCGCTTCGTGGTGGCTACACCTTC

v_call: TRBV6-6
j_call: TRBJ2-7
cdr3_length: 14
d_call: TRBD1
clone_size: NA
cdr3_aa: CASRKGQGYYEQYF
cdr3_nt: TGTGCCAGCAGAAAGGGACAGGGGTACTACGAGCAGTACTTC

v_call: TRBV27
j_call: TRBJ2-1
cdr3_length: 15
d_call: TRBD2
clone_size: NA
cdr3_aa: CASRSGLARYNEQFF
cdr3_nt: TGTGCCAGCAGGTCCGGACTAGCGAGATACAATGAGCAGTTCTTC

v_call: TRBV7-2
j_call: TRBJ2-7
cdr3_length: 12
d_call: NA
clone_size: NA
cdr3_aa: CASSLFSYEQYF
cdr3_nt: TGTGCCAGCAGCTTATTCTCCTACGAGCAGTACTTC

v_call: TRBV7-9
j_call: TRBJ2-3
cdr3_length: 15
d_call: TRBD1
clone_size: NA
cdr3_aa: CASSLGQTSTDTQYF
cdr3_nt: TGTGCCAGCAGCTTGGGACAGACTAGCACAGATACGCAGTATTTT

v_call: TRBV7-9
j_call: TRBJ1-4
cdr3_length: 15
d_call: NA
clone_size: NA
cdr3_aa: CASIRKGATNEKLFF
cdr3_nt: TGTGCCAGCATCCGAAAAGGAGCAACTAATGAAAAACTGTTTTTT

v_call: TRBV25-1
j_call: TRBJ1-1
cdr3_length: 14
d_call: NA
clone_size: NA
cdr3_aa: CASRPMGGNTEAFF
cdr3_nt: TGTGCCAGCAGACCCATGGGGGGAAACACTGAAGCTTTCTTT

v_call: TRBV5-1
j_call: TRBJ2-7
cdr3_length: 15
d_call: TRBD1
clone_size: NA
cdr3_aa: CASSLAYRGRDEQYF
cdr3_nt: TGCGCCAGCAGCTTGGCCTACAGGGGGCGCGACGAGCAGTACTTC

v_call: TRBV28
j_call: TRBJ2-1
cdr3_length: 16
d_call: TRBD2
clone_size: NA
cdr3_aa: CASRGVAGGTYNEQFF
cdr3_nt: TGTGCCAGCAGGGGTGTAGCGGGAGGGACTTACAATGAGCAGTTCTTC